The 2 T cell receptor beta chains below come from one sample, sequenced in a study of siplizumab effects on memory and regulatory T cells. Assay: immunoSEQ multiplex PCR; the TCRdb copy retains only in-frame clones and omits some. Of under 150,000 clones in the sample, about 94% were seen once. Sequenced input: non-Treg CD4+ T cells sorted from blood. All receptors come from a human donor in good health.

In its sample, this clone was seen once. The J gene is TRBJ2-1, the V gene TRBV25-1, with D perhaps TRBD1 or TRBD2 (5 bases each). The germline V gene has CDR1 MGHDK and CDR2 SYGVNS. The V end was cut by 5 bases, the J end by 4 bases, with 15 bases between. The CDR3 has 15 amino acids. In nucleotides, the CDR3 is TGTGCCAGCAGTCGAAAGGGGACCGCATACAATGAGCAGTTCTTC. This sequence encodes CASSRKGTAYNEQFF.

The V and J genes are TRBV21-1 and TRBJ1-2. TRBV21-1 is termed a pseudogene. This CDR3 spans 14 amino acids. The DNA of the CDR3 is TGTGCCAGCAGCAAATGGGAGGGGGCGGTGGGCTACACCTTC. It codes for CASSKWEGAVGYTF.